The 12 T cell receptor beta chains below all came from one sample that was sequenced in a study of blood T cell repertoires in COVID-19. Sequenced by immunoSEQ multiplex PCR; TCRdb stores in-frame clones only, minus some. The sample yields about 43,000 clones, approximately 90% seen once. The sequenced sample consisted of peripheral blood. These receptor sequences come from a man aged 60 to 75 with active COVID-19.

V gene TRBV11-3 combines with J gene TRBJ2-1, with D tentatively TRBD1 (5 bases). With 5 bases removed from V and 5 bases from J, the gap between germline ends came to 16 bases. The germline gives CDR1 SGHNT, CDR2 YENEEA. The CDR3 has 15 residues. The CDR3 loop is CASSRNSVRDNEQFF. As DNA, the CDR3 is TGTGCCAGCAGCCGTAACTCGGTCAGGGACAATGAGCAGTTCTTC.

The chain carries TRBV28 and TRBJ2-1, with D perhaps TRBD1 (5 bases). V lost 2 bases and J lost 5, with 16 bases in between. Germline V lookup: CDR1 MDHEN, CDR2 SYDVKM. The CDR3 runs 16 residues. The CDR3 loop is CASSLSSGMGNNEQFF. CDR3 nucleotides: TGTGCCAGCAGTTTAAGCTCAGGGATGGGGAACAATGAGCAGTTCTTC.

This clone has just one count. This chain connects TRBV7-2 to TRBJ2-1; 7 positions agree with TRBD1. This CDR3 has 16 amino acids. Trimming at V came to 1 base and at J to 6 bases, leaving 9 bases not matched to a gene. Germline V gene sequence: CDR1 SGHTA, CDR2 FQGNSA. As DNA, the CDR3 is TGTGCCAGCAGCTTAGTCCACAGGGGTGGGGGCAATGAGCAGTTCTTC. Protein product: CASSLVHRGGGNEQFF.

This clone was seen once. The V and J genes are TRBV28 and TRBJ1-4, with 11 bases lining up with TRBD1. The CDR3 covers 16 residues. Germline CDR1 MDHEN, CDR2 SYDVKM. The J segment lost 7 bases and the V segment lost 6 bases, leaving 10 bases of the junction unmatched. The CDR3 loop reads CASRIQDRGRGEKLFF. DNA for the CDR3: TGTGCCAGCAGGATTCAGGACAGGGGGCGAGGTGAAAAACTGTTTTTT.

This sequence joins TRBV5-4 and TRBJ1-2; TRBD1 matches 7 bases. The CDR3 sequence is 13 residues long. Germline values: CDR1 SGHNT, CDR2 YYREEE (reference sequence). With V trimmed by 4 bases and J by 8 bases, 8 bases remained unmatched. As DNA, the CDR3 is TGTGCCAGCAGCCAACAGGGGATTCGCGGCTACACCTTC. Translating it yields CASSQQGIRGYTF.

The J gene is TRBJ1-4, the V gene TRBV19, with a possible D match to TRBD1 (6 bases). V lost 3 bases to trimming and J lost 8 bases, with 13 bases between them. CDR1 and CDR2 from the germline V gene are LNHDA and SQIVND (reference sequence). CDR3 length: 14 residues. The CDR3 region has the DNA TGTGCCAGTAGTATCCCAGGACAGATAGAAAAACTGTTTTTT. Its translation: CASSIPGQIEKLFF.

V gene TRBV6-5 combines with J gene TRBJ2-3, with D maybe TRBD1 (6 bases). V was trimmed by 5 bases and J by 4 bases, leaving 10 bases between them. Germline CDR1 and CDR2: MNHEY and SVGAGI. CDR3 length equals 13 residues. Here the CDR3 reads CASSNHRADTQYF. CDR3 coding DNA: TGTGCCAGCAGTAACCACAGGGCAGATACGCAGTATTTT.

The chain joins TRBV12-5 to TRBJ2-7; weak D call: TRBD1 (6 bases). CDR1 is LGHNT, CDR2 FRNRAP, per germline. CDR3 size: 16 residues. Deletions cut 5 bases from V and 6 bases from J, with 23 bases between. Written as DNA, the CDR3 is TGTGCTAGTGGTAATAACTCATACAGGGATAAGGTCGAGCAGTACTTC. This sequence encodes CASGNNSYRDKVEQYF.

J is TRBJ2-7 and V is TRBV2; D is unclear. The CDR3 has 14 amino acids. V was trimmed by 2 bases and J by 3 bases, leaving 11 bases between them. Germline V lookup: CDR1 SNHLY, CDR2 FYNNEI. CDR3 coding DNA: TGTGCCAGCAGTGAACGAGACTTTTACTACGAGCAGTACTTC. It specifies CASSERDFYYEQYF.

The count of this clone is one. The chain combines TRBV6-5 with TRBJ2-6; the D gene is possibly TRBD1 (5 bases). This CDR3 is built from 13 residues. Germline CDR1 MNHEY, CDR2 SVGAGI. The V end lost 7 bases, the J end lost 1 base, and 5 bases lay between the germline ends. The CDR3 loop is CASTGSGANVLTF. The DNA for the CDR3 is TGTGCCAGCACAGGGTCTGGGGCCAACGTCCTGACTTTC.

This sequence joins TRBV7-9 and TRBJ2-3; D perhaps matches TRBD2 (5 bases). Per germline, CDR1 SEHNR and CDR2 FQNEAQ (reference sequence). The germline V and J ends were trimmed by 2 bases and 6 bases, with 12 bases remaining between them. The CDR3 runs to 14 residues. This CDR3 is CASSLTVPGDTQYF. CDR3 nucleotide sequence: TGTGCCAGCAGCTTAACAGTTCCGGGGGATACGCAGTATTTT.

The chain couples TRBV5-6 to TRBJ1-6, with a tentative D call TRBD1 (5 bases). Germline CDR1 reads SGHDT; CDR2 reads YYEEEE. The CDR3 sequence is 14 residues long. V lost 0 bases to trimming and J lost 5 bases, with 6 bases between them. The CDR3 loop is CASSLARDNSPLHF. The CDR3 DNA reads TGTGCCAGCAGCTTGGCCAGGGATAATTCACCCCTCCACTTT. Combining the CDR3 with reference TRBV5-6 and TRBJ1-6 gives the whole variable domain DAGVTQSPTHLIKTRGQQVTLRCSPKSGHDTVSWYQQALGQGPQFIFQYYEEEERQRGNFPDRFSGHQFPNYSSELNVNALLLGDSALYLCASSLARDNSPLHFGNGTRLTVT.